This T cell receptor beta chain was recorded in a study of vaccination and CD4 T cells after COVID-19. On the study more broadly: SARS-CoV-2, HCoV-NL63, HCoV-OC43 and HCoV-229E supplied the overlapping spike peptides used to stimulate cells.

Treatment described: 10-day PBMC culture with coronavirus spike peptide pools or control peptides (ViraFEST assay). This clonotype was detected only once. Its antigen is still unknown. The CDR3 is 15 residues long. Germline lookup yields CDR1 SGHRS and CDR2 YFSETQ. Trimming shortened V by 4 bases and J by 3 bases, and 16 bases separated the two germline ends. CD4+ T cells that had been cultured provided DNA sequenced with the Oncomine TCR Beta short-read assay. Genomic DNA from cultured CD4+ T cells was extracted. TCRdb passed the PCR reads through MiXCR, listing each CDR3 protein once. The sample holds around 15,000 distinct CDR3 sequences, 30% seen once.

The chain carries TRBV5-1 and TRBJ2-5; D possibly uses TRBD1 or TRBD2 (5 bases each). What was sequenced was cultured CD4+ T cells from blood. The source of this sequence is a human donor with COVID-19. The CDR3 spells CASSIDGTAEETQYF. The DNA for the CDR3 is TGCGCCAGCAGCATAGACGGGACGGCCGAAGAGACCCAGTACTTC.